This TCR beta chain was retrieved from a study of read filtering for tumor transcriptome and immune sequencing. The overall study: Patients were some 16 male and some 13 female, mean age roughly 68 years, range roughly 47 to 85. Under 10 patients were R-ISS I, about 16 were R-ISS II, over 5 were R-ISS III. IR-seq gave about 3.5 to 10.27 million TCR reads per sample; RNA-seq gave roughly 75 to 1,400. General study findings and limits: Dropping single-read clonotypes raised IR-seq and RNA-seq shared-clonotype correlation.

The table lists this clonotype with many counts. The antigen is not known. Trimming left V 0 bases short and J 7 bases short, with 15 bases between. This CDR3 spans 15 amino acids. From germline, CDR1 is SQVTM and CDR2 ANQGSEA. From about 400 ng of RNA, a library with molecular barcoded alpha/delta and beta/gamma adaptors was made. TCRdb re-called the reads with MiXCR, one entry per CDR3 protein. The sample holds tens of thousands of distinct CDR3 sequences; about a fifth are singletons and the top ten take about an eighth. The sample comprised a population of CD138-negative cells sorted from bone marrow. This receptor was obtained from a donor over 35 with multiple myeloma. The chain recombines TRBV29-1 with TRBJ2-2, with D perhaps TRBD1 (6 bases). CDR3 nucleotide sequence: TGCAGCGTTGAAGATGAGGCTACAGGGAGCGGGGAGCTGTTTTTT. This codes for CSVEDEATGSGELFF.